The rows below give T cell receptor beta chains drawn from one sample of a study of blood T cells in healthy people across ages. TCRdb called the 5' RACE reads again in MiXCR, with one record for every CDR3 protein. The table lists 800,000 to 900,000 distinct CDR3 sequences, under 80% of them singletons. Sequencing used blood. The receptors originated from a man under 40 in good health. Both conserved end residues are part of each CDR3. The order of the fields is clone size, J gene, V gene, D gene, CDR3 DNA, CDR3 protein. A D gene is named only where the DNA matches it firmly. Expanded clones get a size class; other rows say once, few or many, or leave the size out.

abundance: NA
j_gene: TRBJ2-1
v_gene: TRBV27
d_gene: NA
CDR3nt: TGTGCCAGCAGAGGTCCAGGCCTCAATGAGCAGTTCTTC
CDR3aa: CASRGPGLNEQFF

abundance: NA
j_gene: TRBJ2-1
v_gene: TRBV20-1
d_gene: NA
CDR3nt: TGCAGTGCTAGCGGACCTTACAATAAGCAGTTCTTC
CDR3aa: CSASGPYNKQFF

abundance: once
j_gene: TRBJ1-2
v_gene: TRBV9
d_gene: NA
CDR3nt: TGTGCCAGCAGCGTAGGGGTCGGGCTCTATGGCTACACCTTC
CDR3aa: CASSVGVGLYGYTF

abundance: NA
j_gene: TRBJ1-5
v_gene: TRBV7-2
d_gene: NA
CDR3nt: TGTGCCAGCAGCCAGTCCTTAGGGGGGGATCAGCCCCAGCATTTT
CDR3aa: CASSQSLGGDQPQHF

abundance: NA
j_gene: TRBJ2-7
v_gene: TRBV29-1
d_gene: NA
CDR3nt: TGCAGCGTTGAAACTCCAGCGCATAGCTCCTACGAGCAGTACTTC
CDR3aa: CSVETPAHSSYEQYF

abundance: few
j_gene: TRBJ2-7
v_gene: TRBV7-2
d_gene: NA
CDR3nt: TGTGCCAGCAGCACAGGGAGGAAAGGCGAGCAGTACTTC
CDR3aa: CASSTGRKGEQYF

abundance: NA
j_gene: TRBJ2-2
v_gene: TRBV9
d_gene: NA
CDR3nt: TGTGCCAGCAGCGGCCCTGGGAGAGGGAGCGCGAACACCGGGGAGCTGTTTTTT
CDR3aa: CASSGPGRGSANTGELFF

abundance: NA
j_gene: TRBJ1-5
v_gene: TRBV12-3/TRBV12-4
d_gene: NA
CDR3nt: TGTGCCAGCACCCTCGGTAGAGGGTTCGGCAATCAGCCCCAGCATTTT
CDR3aa: CASTLGRGFGNQPQHF

abundance: once
j_gene: TRBJ2-7
v_gene: TRBV20-1
d_gene: TRBD1
CDR3nt: TGCAGTGCTGTAGGAGGACAGGGGGCGTTATACGAGCAGTACTTC
CDR3aa: CSAVGGQGALYEQYF

abundance: few
j_gene: TRBJ1-6
v_gene: TRBV4-3
d_gene: NA
CDR3nt: TGCGCCAGCAGCCAAGAGGGAGGGCGAGTGAGTAATTCACCCCTCCACTTT
CDR3aa: CASSQEGGRVSNSPLHF

abundance: NA
j_gene: TRBJ2-7
v_gene: TRBV20-1
d_gene: NA
CDR3nt: TGCAGTGCCGCTAGTGGAGAAGGGGTCTACGAGCAGTACTTC
CDR3aa: CSAASGEGVYEQYF

abundance: NA
j_gene: TRBJ2-7
v_gene: TRBV25-1
d_gene: TRBD1
CDR3nt: TGTGCCAGCAGTGACCTCGCAGGGGGTTCCCCCGAGCAGTACTTC
CDR3aa: CASSDLAGGSPEQYF

abundance: NA
j_gene: TRBJ2-1
v_gene: TRBV6-5
d_gene: TRBD2
CDR3nt: TGTGCCAGCCGGGGGGAGACCCAGTTCTTC
CDR3aa: CASRGETQFF

abundance: NA
j_gene: TRBJ1-2
v_gene: TRBV10-3
d_gene: NA
CDR3nt: TGTGCCATTGGGGGGGGCCCATATGGCTACACCTTC
CDR3aa: CAIGGGPYGYTF

abundance: NA
j_gene: TRBJ2-7
v_gene: TRBV20-1
d_gene: NA
CDR3nt: TGCAGTGCAAGGACCGGGTCCGGGTACGAGCAGTACTTC
CDR3aa: CSARTGSGYEQYF

abundance: NA
j_gene: TRBJ2-7
v_gene: TRBV2
d_gene: NA
CDR3nt: TGTGCCAGCGGCCGGGAATACGAGCAGTACTTC
CDR3aa: CASGREYEQYF

abundance: NA
j_gene: TRBJ2-7
v_gene: TRBV20-1
d_gene: NA
CDR3nt: TGCAGTGCTAGAGCGAAGTCCTCCTACGAGCAGTACTTC
CDR3aa: CSARAKSSYEQYF

abundance: NA
j_gene: TRBJ2-7
v_gene: TRBV10-3
d_gene: NA
CDR3nt: TGTGCCATCAGCGGACAGAGCCGGTCCTACGAGCAGTACTTC
CDR3aa: CAISGQSRSYEQYF

abundance: once
j_gene: TRBJ1-2
v_gene: TRBV7-2
d_gene: TRBD1
CDR3nt: TGTGCCAGCAGCCAAACCAGAGCGGACAGGGGTTATGACTACACCTTC
CDR3aa: CASSQTRADRGYDYTF

abundance: few
j_gene: TRBJ2-7
v_gene: TRBV3-1
d_gene: NA
CDR3nt: TGTGCCAGCAGCCAAGATATCACCTACGAGCAGTACTTC
CDR3aa: CASSQDITYEQYF

abundance: NA
j_gene: TRBJ2-3
v_gene: TRBV10-3
d_gene: NA
CDR3nt: TGTGCCATCAGTGAGGTAGTAGGTCTCCCAGATACGCAGTATTTT
CDR3aa: CAISEVVGLPDTQYF

abundance: NA
j_gene: TRBJ2-7
v_gene: TRBV12-3/TRBV12-4
d_gene: TRBD1
CDR3nt: TGTGCCAGCAGTTTAAATCCCACTAACGAATGGGACAGGGAATACTACGAGCAGTACTTC
CDR3aa: CASSLNPTNEWDREYYEQYF

abundance: NA
j_gene: TRBJ2-5
v_gene: TRBV10-3
d_gene: TRBD1
CDR3nt: TGTGCCACCAGTGACAGGGGGCTTGAGACCCAGTACTTC
CDR3aa: CATSDRGLETQYF

abundance: NA
j_gene: TRBJ2-3
v_gene: TRBV4-2
d_gene: NA
CDR3nt: TGTGCCAGCAGCCAAGAAGAGCATCGGACGGCGCAGTATTTT
CDR3aa: CASSQEEHRTAQYF

abundance: few
j_gene: TRBJ2-3
v_gene: TRBV7-2
d_gene: NA
CDR3nt: TGTGCCAGCAGCTTGTTCAACTCTGGCACAGATACGCAGTATTTT
CDR3aa: CASSLFNSGTDTQYF

abundance: NA
j_gene: TRBJ2-5
v_gene: TRBV7-8
d_gene: NA
CDR3nt: TGTGCCGGCAGCTTCCAAGAGCAGTACTTC
CDR3aa: CAGSFQEQYF

abundance: once
j_gene: TRBJ2-7
v_gene: TRBV2
d_gene: NA
CDR3nt: TGTGCCAGCATGTCCGAACTCGACTCCTACGAGCAGTACTTC
CDR3aa: CASMSELDSYEQYF

abundance: NA
j_gene: TRBJ2-6
v_gene: TRBV6-2/TRBV6-3
d_gene: TRBD2
CDR3nt: TGTGCCAGCAGTTACGAGGGAGCGGGGGCTAGCTCTGGGGCCAACGTCCTGACTTTC
CDR3aa: CASSYEGAGASSGANVLTF

abundance: NA
j_gene: TRBJ2-6
v_gene: TRBV24-1
d_gene: NA
CDR3nt: TGTGCCACCAGCCCGGCAAGCTCTGGGGCCAACGTCCTGACTTTC
CDR3aa: CATSPASSGANVLTF

abundance: NA
j_gene: TRBJ2-3
v_gene: TRBV5-4
d_gene: NA
CDR3nt: TGTGCCAGCAGCGTAGGACACCAACCCGCAGATACGCAGTATTTT
CDR3aa: CASSVGHQPADTQYF

abundance: few
j_gene: TRBJ1-2
v_gene: TRBV12-3/TRBV12-4
d_gene: NA
CDR3nt: TGTGCCAGCAGTTTACGGGGGCCCTACTTCTATGGCTACACCTTC
CDR3aa: CASSLRGPYFYGYTF

abundance: NA
j_gene: TRBJ2-7
v_gene: TRBV2
d_gene: NA
CDR3nt: TGTGCCAGCAGTGAAAGGGGACTTTCATACGAGCAGTACTTC
CDR3aa: CASSERGLSYEQYF

abundance: NA
j_gene: TRBJ2-7
v_gene: TRBV6-8
d_gene: NA
CDR3nt: TGTGCCAGCAGTGTGACAAGGGGGTCCTACGAGCAGTACTTC
CDR3aa: CASSVTRGSYEQYF

abundance: NA
j_gene: TRBJ1-2
v_gene: TRBV20-1
d_gene: NA
CDR3nt: TGCAGTGCTAGAGATCTTGGAGGTTCTTTTAACTATGGCTACACCTTC
CDR3aa: CSARDLGGSFNYGYTF

abundance: once
j_gene: TRBJ2-3
v_gene: TRBV4-1
d_gene: TRBD2
CDR3nt: TGCGCCAGCAGCCTGGGACTAGCGGGGAACCTAGATACGCAGTATTTT
CDR3aa: CASSLGLAGNLDTQYF

abundance: NA
j_gene: TRBJ1-6
v_gene: TRBV20-1
d_gene: NA
CDR3nt: TGCAGTGCTAGGGCGCCGCGGGGGCGGAATTCACCCCTCCACTTT
CDR3aa: CSARAPRGRNSPLHF

abundance: NA
j_gene: TRBJ2-7
v_gene: TRBV12-3/TRBV12-4
d_gene: NA
CDR3nt: TGTGCCAGCAGTTTACAGGGTCCTCTCGAGCAGTACTTC
CDR3aa: CASSLQGPLEQYF

abundance: NA
j_gene: TRBJ2-3
v_gene: TRBV7-2
d_gene: TRBD2
CDR3nt: TGTGCCAGCAGCTTGGCGGGACTAGCGGAAAGCACAGATACGCAGTATTTT
CDR3aa: CASSLAGLAESTDTQYF

abundance: NA
j_gene: TRBJ1-1
v_gene: TRBV7-2
d_gene: NA
CDR3nt: TGTGCCAGCAGCTGGTTGAACACTGAAGCTTTCTTT
CDR3aa: CASSWLNTEAFF

abundance: NA
j_gene: TRBJ2-5
v_gene: TRBV11-1
d_gene: TRBD2
CDR3nt: TGTGCCAGCAGCCTATTTCTAGGGGCGCCTAGCGGGTACCAAGAGACCCAGTACTTC
CDR3aa: CASSLFLGAPSGYQETQYF

abundance: NA
j_gene: TRBJ1-4
v_gene: TRBV20-1
d_gene: NA
CDR3nt: TGCAGTGCGCCCGGACAGCTTAATGAAAAACTGTTTTTT
CDR3aa: CSAPGQLNEKLFF

abundance: NA
j_gene: TRBJ2-6
v_gene: TRBV7-9
d_gene: NA
CDR3nt: TGTGCCAGCAGCTCCCTGTTAGCTGGGGCCAACGTCCTGACTTTC
CDR3aa: CASSSLLAGANVLTF

abundance: few
j_gene: TRBJ2-7
v_gene: TRBV5-1
d_gene: TRBD2
CDR3nt: TGCGCCAGCAGCTTGGCCGGACTAGCGGGGGGCTCCTACGAGCAGTACTTC
CDR3aa: CASSLAGLAGGSYEQYF

abundance: NA
j_gene: TRBJ2-6
v_gene: TRBV9
d_gene: NA
CDR3nt: TGTGCCAGCAGCTTAATCCTTACGGGGGCCAACGTCCTGACTTTC
CDR3aa: CASSLILTGANVLTF

abundance: NA
j_gene: TRBJ2-1
v_gene: TRBV6-5
d_gene: NA
CDR3nt: TGTGCCAGCAGTTCGGGACTCACGTACAATGAGCAGTTCTTC
CDR3aa: CASSSGLTYNEQFF

abundance: NA
j_gene: TRBJ1-2
v_gene: TRBV6-2/TRBV6-3
d_gene: NA
CDR3nt: TGTGCCAGCAGCCCGGACCGGGGGGGCGGTGGCTACACCTTC
CDR3aa: CASSPDRGGGGYTF

abundance: NA
j_gene: TRBJ1-2
v_gene: TRBV2
d_gene: NA
CDR3nt: TGTGCCAGCAGTGAACAGGGCTATGGCTACACCTTC
CDR3aa: CASSEQGYGYTF

abundance: NA
j_gene: TRBJ2-5
v_gene: TRBV20-1
d_gene: NA
CDR3nt: TGCAGTGCTAGCTTCCGGATCCAAGAGACCCAGTACTTC
CDR3aa: CSASFRIQETQYF

abundance: NA
j_gene: TRBJ2-7
v_gene: TRBV12-5
d_gene: NA
CDR3nt: TGTGCTAGTGGTTTGGTACTAAGGGCAGGGGCTCCTTACGAGCAGTACTTC
CDR3aa: CASGLVLRAGAPYEQYF

abundance: NA
j_gene: TRBJ2-5
v_gene: TRBV9
d_gene: NA
CDR3nt: TGTGCCAGCAGCCTACTAGAGGGCCGTGAGACCCAGTACTTC
CDR3aa: CASSLLEGRETQYF

abundance: NA
j_gene: TRBJ2-6
v_gene: TRBV20-1
d_gene: TRBD1
CDR3nt: TGCAGTGCAGCTGACAGGGGGATCTCTGGGGCCAACGTCCTGACTTTC
CDR3aa: CSAADRGISGANVLTF

abundance: NA
j_gene: TRBJ2-2
v_gene: TRBV6-6
d_gene: NA
CDR3nt: TGTGCCAGCAGGGTTCCCCGCGAGGCCGGGGAGCTGTTTTTT
CDR3aa: CASRVPREAGELFF

abundance: NA
j_gene: TRBJ2-1
v_gene: TRBV4-1
d_gene: NA
CDR3nt: TGCGCCAGCCTATCTGGTCAGGGGAATGAGCAGTTCTTC
CDR3aa: CASLSGQGNEQFF